Described below is a single T cell receptor (beta chain) sequence and its context. The target of this receptor is not known. No much larger clone is present one base from it, and per-base qualities are unavailable. The sample originates from a study of OX40 agonist ivuxolimab in advanced cancers. In the study overall: Ivuxolimab, which targeted the costimulatory receptor OX40 (CD134), was an agonistic, fully human IgG2 monoclonal antibody. The purpose of peripheral TCRbeta sequencing was to test whether ivuxolimab changed TCR sequence diversity and led to clonal T-cell expansion. Among the approximately 50 dose-escalation patients, approximately 20 had hepatocellular carcinoma, roughly 15 melanoma, 9 renal cell carcinoma and 9 head and neck cancer. Intravenous ivuxolimab was administered to patients every 2 weeks at six dose levels: 0.01, 0.1, 0.3, 1.5, 3 and 10 mg/kg. A male proportion of 70% to 90% and a mean age of 60 years, ranging from roughly 20 to 80, were recorded for the dose-escalation cohort. Prior anti-PD-1, anti-PD-L1 or anti-CTLA-4 therapy was permitted, and checkpoint inhibitors had been received by about 44% of dose-escalation patients. Three dose-escalation patients achieved partial responses, one with hepatocellular carcinoma and two with cutaneous melanoma. The paper covers the monotherapy dose-escalation part of the phase I ivuxolimab trial, which included N of about 50 patients. Beyond this particular receptor, the publication reports: At doses of 0.1 to 3.0 mg/kg, clonal expansion of both CD4+ and CD8+ blood T cells was observed from baseline to week 6. After ivuxolimab, more expanded clones were found on average in CD8+ T cells than in CD4+ T cells. Low levels of normalized T-cell clonal expansion were also seen in some nonresponding patients. The antigen specificity of the clonally expanded peripheral T cells was not determined. In partial responders in the 0.1-3.0 mg/kg groups, normalized peripheral clonal expansion was found to be among the lowest, especially among CD8+ T cells.

Patients with a history of autoimmune disease or receiving systemic immunosuppression were excluded from the trial. Peripheral blood for TCR sequencing was drawn from every dose cohort at baseline, at cycle 4 day 1 and at cycle 7 day 1. Samples came from an open-label, multicenter, first-in-human phase I dose-escalation trial of ivuxolimab. Adults with locally advanced or metastatic head and neck squamous cell, hepatocellular, melanoma or renal cell carcinoma were enrolled in the trial. Before TCR sequencing, CD4+ T cells and CD8+ T cells from peripheral blood were sorted into separate populations. Genomic DNA was isolated from the sorted cells so that the TCRbeta CDR3 region could be sequenced. TCRbeta CDR3 regions were sequenced using the immunoSEQ Assay. Held by TCRdb, this immuneACCESS table contains in-frame sequences only and omits some clones. Under half of the omission traces to an unresolved V gene where checked; the cause of the rest is unknown. Here the sample has 71,000 or so clones; 86% occur a single time. 0.85% to 1.4% of the sample goes to the ten largest clones.

The germline V gene yields SGHRS for CDR1 and YFSETQ for CDR2. V and J lose 1 base and 8 bases, and a span of 10 bases separates them. The CDR3 runs 13 residues from the cysteine to the phenylalanine. Only the CDR3 part of the read is kept: 39 bases, read in frame from the first base. The origin of this receptor is an adult with an advanced solid tumor such as melanoma, head and neck, liver or kidney cancer. This chain is built from TRBV5-1 and TRBJ2-1; the D segment cannot be called with confidence. Sequencing used CD4+ or CD8+ T cells sorted from blood, obtained in a trial of the OX40 agonist ivuxolimab. The CDR3 region: CASSLSGVHEQFF. The DNA sequence is as follows: TGCGCCAGCAGCTTGTCGGGCGTTCATGAGCAGTTCTTC.